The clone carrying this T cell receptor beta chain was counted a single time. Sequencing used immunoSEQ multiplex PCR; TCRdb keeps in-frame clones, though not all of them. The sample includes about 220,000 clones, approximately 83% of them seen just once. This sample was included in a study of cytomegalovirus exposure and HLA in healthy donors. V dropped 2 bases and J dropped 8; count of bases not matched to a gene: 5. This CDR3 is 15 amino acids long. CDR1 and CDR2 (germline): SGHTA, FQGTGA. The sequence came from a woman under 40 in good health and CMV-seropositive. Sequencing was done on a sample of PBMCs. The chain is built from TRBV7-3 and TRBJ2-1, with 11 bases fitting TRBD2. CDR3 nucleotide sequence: TGTGCCAGCAGCTTAGGGTCTAGCGGGAGGTATGAGCAGTTCTTC. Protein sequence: CASSLGSSGRYEQFF. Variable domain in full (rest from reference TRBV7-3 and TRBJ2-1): GAGVSQTPSNKVTEKGKYVELRCDPISGHTALYWYRQSLGQGPEFLIYFQGTGAADDSGLPNDRFFAVRPEGSVSTLKIQRTERGDSAVYLCASSLGSSGRYEQFFGPGTRLTVL.